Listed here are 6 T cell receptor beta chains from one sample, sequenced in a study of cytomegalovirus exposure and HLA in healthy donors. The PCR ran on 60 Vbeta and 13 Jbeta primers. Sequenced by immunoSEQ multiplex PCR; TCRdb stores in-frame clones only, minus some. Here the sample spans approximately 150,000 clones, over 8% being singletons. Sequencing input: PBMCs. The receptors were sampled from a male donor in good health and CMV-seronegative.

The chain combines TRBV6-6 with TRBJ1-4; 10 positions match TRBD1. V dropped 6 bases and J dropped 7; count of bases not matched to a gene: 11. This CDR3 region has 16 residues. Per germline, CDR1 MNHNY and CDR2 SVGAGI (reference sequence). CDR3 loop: CASRGQGKGIGEKLFF. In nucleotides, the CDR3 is TGTGCCAGCAGGGGACAGGGGAAAGGGATTGGTGAAAAACTGTTTTTT.

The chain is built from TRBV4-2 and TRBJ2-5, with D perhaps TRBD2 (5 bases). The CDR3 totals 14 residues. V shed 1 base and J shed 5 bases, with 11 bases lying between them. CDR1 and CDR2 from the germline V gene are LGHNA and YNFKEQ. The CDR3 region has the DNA TGTGCCAGCAGCCAAGGACCGGGGATTGAGACCCAGTACTTC. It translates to CASSQGPGIETQYF.

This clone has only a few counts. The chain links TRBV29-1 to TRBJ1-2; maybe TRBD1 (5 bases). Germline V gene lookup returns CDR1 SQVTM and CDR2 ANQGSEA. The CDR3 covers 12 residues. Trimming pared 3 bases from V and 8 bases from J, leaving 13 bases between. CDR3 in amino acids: CSVDRVSSGYTF. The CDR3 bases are TGCAGCGTTGACAGGGTATCCTCGGGCTACACCTTC.

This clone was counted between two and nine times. CDR3 loop: CATTEGATGELFF. The CDR3 nucleotides are TGTGCCACGACGGAGGGGGCTACGGGGGAGCTGTTTTTT. V and J are TRBV28 and TRBJ2-2; D is possibly TRBD1 (7 bases). The CDR3 consists of 13 residues. The germline gives CDR1 MDHEN, CDR2 SYDVKM. V was clipped by 10 bases and J by 8 bases, with 17 bases between them.

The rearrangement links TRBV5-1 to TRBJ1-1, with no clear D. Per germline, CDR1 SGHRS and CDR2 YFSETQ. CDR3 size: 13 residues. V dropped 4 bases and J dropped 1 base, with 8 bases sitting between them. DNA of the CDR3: TGCGCCAGCAGCGTACGGGAGAACACTGAAGCTTTCTTT. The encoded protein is CASSVRENTEAFF. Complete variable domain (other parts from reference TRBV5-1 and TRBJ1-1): KAGVTQTPRYLIKTRGQQVTLSCSPISGHRSVSWYQQTPGQGLQFLFEYFSETQRNKGNFPGRFSGRQFSNSRSEMNVSTLELGDSALYLCASSVRENTEAFFGQGTRLTVV.

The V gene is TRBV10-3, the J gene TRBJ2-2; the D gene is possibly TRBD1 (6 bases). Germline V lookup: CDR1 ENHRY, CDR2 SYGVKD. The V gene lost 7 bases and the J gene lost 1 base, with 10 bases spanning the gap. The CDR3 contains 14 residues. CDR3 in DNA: TGTGCCATCAAGCGACAGGAGAACACCGGGGAGCTGTTTTTT. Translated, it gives CAIKRQENTGELFF.